What follows are 25 T cell receptor beta chains derived from one specimen sequenced in a study of cytomegalovirus exposure and HLA in healthy donors. PCR employed 60 Vbeta and 13 Jbeta primers. Method: immunoSEQ multiplex PCR; TCRdb's copy keeps in-frame clones and lacks some. This sample has about 160,000 clones, with roughly 85% found just once. The sequenced material came from PBMCs. Receptors were obtained from a woman aged 50 to 60 in good health and CMV-seropositive.

CDR3 sequence: CASSLQVYSNQPQHF. The CDR3 region has the DNA TGTGCCAGCTCACTTCAGGTCTATAGCAATCAGCCCCAGCATTTT. This chain links TRBV18 with TRBJ1-5; D unclear. The germline V and J ends were trimmed by 4 bases and 0 bases, with 10 bases remaining between them. The CDR3 runs to 15 residues. Germline CDR1 and CDR2: KGHSH and LQKENI.

This rearrangement joins TRBV25-1 to TRBJ1-2; TRBD1 might be the D (5 bases). In germline, CDR1 is MGHDK, CDR2 SYGVNS. The CDR3 has 11 amino acids. V was cut by 7 bases and J by 8 bases, with 11 bases left in between. The CDR3 DNA reads TGTGCCAGCACGGGGGTACGAGGCTACACCTTC. It is translated as CASTGVRGYTF.

This clone was detected a few times. This chain joins TRBV18 and TRBJ1-2; 8 bases match TRBD1. Losses at the gene ends were 3 bases for V and 2 bases for J; bases not matched to a gene: 8. The CDR3 covers 16 residues. Germline CDR1 and CDR2: KGHSH and LQKENI. The DNA for the CDR3 is TGTGCCAGCTCACCCGCATGGACAGGGCTCAACTATGGCTACACCTTC. Protein: CASSPAWTGLNYGYTF.

The chain carries TRBV5-5 and TRBJ1-4; a possible D gene is TRBD1 (6 bases). V was cut by 1 base and J by 6 bases, with 10 bases left in between. The CDR3 has 14 residues. Germline values: CDR1 SGHKS, CDR2 YYEKEE (reference sequence). CDR3 bases: TGTGCCAGCAGCTTGACAGGGCCCGATGAAAAACTGTTTTTT. This encodes CASSLTGPDEKLFF.

J is TRBJ2-5 and V is TRBV11-2, with 10 bases identical to TRBD1. Germline assignment: CDR1 SGHAT and CDR2 FQNNGV. The CDR3 covers 15 residues. V lost 8 bases and J lost 5; bases outside the gene matches: 11. The DNA of the CDR3 is TGTGCCAGCTCACGGACAGGGGGTTCGTGGGAGACCCAGTACTTC. It translates to CASSRTGGSWETQYF. The full variable domain, with the rest looked up from reference TRBV11-2 and TRBJ2-5, is EAGVAQSPRYKIIEKRQSVAFWCNPISGHATLYWYQQILGQGPKLLIQFQNNGVVDDSQLPKDRFSAERLKGVDSTLKIQPAKLEDSAVYLCASSRTGGSWETQYFGPGTRLLVL.

The J gene is TRBJ2-1, the V gene TRBV5-1, with D tentatively TRBD1 (5 bases). CDR3 length: 15 amino acids. Trimming cost V 2 bases and J 6 bases, with 15 bases left between them. Germline loops: CDR1 SGHRS, CDR2 YFSETQ. CDR3 residues: CASSLATDGGNEQFF. The CDR3 bases are TGCGCCAGCAGCTTAGCGACAGACGGCGGCAATGAGCAGTTCTTC.

The chain has TRBV7-2 and TRBJ1-2; no definite D call. The germline gives CDR1 SGHTA, CDR2 FQGNSA. The CDR3 length is 13 residues. V was cut by 1 base and J by 1 base, with 4 bases left in between. The CDR3 sequence is CASSLDINYGYTF. In DNA, the CDR3 is TGTGCCAGCAGCTTAGACATTAACTATGGCTACACCTTC.

The DNA for the CDR3 is TGTGCCACCTTAATTTCGTCACCCTCGACGGGAAACTATGGCTACACCTTC. It encodes CATLISSPSTGNYGYTF. The rearrangement joins TRBV5-4 to TRBJ1-2; D remains unclear. Germline V gives CDR1 SGHNT, CDR2 YYREEE (reference sequence). The CDR3 runs 17 residues. The germline V and J ends were trimmed by 9 bases and 2 bases, with 26 bases remaining between them.

The V and J genes are TRBV2 and TRBJ2-1, with D maybe TRBD1 (6 bases). The germline V and J ends were trimmed by 6 bases and 8 bases, with 11 bases remaining between them. The CDR3 totals 12 residues. Germline CDR1 and CDR2: SNHLY and FYNNEI. The CDR3 sequence is CASRAQGYEQFF. The CDR3 bases are TGTGCCAGCAGGGCACAGGGTTATGAGCAGTTCTTC.

V gene TRBV28 combines with J gene TRBJ2-3; TRBD2 matches at 8 bases. The CDR3 is 14 amino acids. The junction had 5 bases not matched to a gene; V was cut back by 6 bases and J by 3 bases. Looked up from germline, CDR1 is MDHEN and CDR2 is SYDVKM. The CDR3 is CASSTSGATDTQYF. CDR3 sequence (DNA): TGTGCCAGCAGCACTAGCGGAGCAACAGATACGCAGTATTTT.

The rearrangement links TRBV5-4 to TRBJ1-2; D is ambiguous. Germline values: CDR1 SGHNT, CDR2 YYREEE (reference sequence). The CDR3 is 12 residues long. With 4 bases removed from V and 8 bases from J, the gap between germline ends came to 12 bases. The CDR3 spells CASSQVGEGYTF. CDR3 nucleotide sequence: TGTGCCAGCAGCCAAGTCGGGGAAGGCTACACCTTC.

The chain carries TRBV4-3 and TRBJ1-1, with D maybe TRBD1 (5 bases). CDR3 length: 16 residues. Trimming took off 0 bases at V and 3 bases at J, with 14 bases between the two ends. Germline V lookup: CDR1 LGHNA, CDR2 YSLEER. The CDR3 is CASSQDRFPGDTEAFF. CDR3 DNA sequence: TGCGCCAGCAGCCAAGACAGGTTCCCGGGGGACACTGAAGCTTTCTTT.

The V gene is TRBV7-8, the J gene TRBJ1-2; 10 nucleotides line up with TRBD1. Trimming cost V 4 bases and J 7 bases; bases outside gene matches: 9. CDR3 size: 15 residues. CDR1 and CDR2 from the germline V gene are SGHVS and FQNEAQ. The CDR3 region is CASSSGQGLESGYTF. The CDR3 DNA follows: TGTGCCAGCAGCTCGGGACAGGGGTTGGAAAGTGGCTACACCTTC.

This sequence joins TRBV7-9 and TRBJ2-7; TRBD2 is a possible D gene (6 bases). V shed 4 bases and J shed 4 bases, with 14 bases lying between them. This CDR3 has 14 residues. Germline CDR1 reads SEHNR; CDR2 reads FQNEAQ (reference sequence). This chain's CDR3 is CASSWRGGIYEQYF. The CDR3 DNA sequence: TGTGCCAGCAGCTGGCGGGGAGGAATATACGAGCAGTACTTC.

The rearrangement uses TRBV6-5 and TRBJ2-7, with 7 bases lining up with TRBD2. The V gene end was trimmed by 0 bases and the J gene end by 1 base; junction bases not matched to a gene: 3. The CDR3 has 15 residues. Germline CDR1 and CDR2: MNHEY and SVGAGI. The CDR3 reads CASSYSGGSSYEQYF. Here the CDR3 DNA reads TGTGCCAGCAGTTACTCTGGCGGGAGTTCCTACGAGCAGTACTTC.

The rearrangement uses TRBV28 and TRBJ2-3; the D gene is possibly TRBD1 (6 bases). V lost 3 bases and J lost 0, with 13 bases in between. This CDR3 is 16 amino acids long. The germline V gene has CDR1 MDHEN and CDR2 SYDVKM. CDR3 amino acids: CASSFSQGRSTDTQYF. The CDR3 coding sequence is TGTGCCAGCAGTTTCTCACAGGGCAGAAGCACAGATACGCAGTATTTT.

The chain uses TRBV7-9 and TRBJ1-4; no reliable D call. V lost 0 bases to trimming and J lost 0 bases, with 11 bases between them. The CDR3 totals 17 residues. Germline values: CDR1 SEHNR, CDR2 FQNEAQ (reference sequence). The CDR3 DNA sequence: TGTGCCAGCAGCTTAGCGGTGGTCCTAGCAACTAATGAAAAACTGTTTTTT. Translated: CASSLAVVLATNEKLFF.

The rearrangement links TRBV5-6 to TRBJ1-3; 9 positions match TRBD1. J was trimmed by 4 bases and V by 3 bases; bases with no gene match: 5. Germline CDR1 is SGHDT and CDR2 is YYEEEE. This CDR3 has 15 residues. The CDR3 DNA is TGTGCCAGCAGCTCCCTCGGGACAGGGGGAAACACCATATATTTT. Translation: CASSSLGTGGNTIYF.

This clone appeared once. The genes are TRBV4-1 and TRBJ1-1; D is unresolved. The CDR3 consists of 13 residues. Germline V gene data show CDR1 as MGHRA and CDR2 as YSYEKL. V lost 6 bases and J 3 bases, leaving 11 bases between the germline ends. The CDR3 sequence: CASSLYSYTEAFF. The CDR3 nucleotides read TGCGCCAGCAGTCTCTACAGTTACACTGAAGCTTTCTTT.

V usage is TRBV6-5 and J usage is TRBJ1-2; 7 bases line up with TRBD1. The ends lost 5 bases at V and 6 bases at J; junction bases unmatched: 3. The CDR3 loop spans 12 amino acids. Germline CDR1 reads MNHEY; CDR2 reads SVGAGI. The CDR3 sequence is CASSHRGDGYTF. CDR3 DNA: TGTGCCAGCAGTCACAGGGGCGATGGCTACACCTTC.

This clone was picked up one time. V is TRBV27 and J is TRBJ2-7, with D maybe TRBD2 (6 bases). CDR1 is MNHEY, CDR2 SMNVEV, per germline (reference sequence). The CDR3 totals 14 residues. V was pared by 6 bases and J by 2 bases, with 14 bases between. The CDR3 protein is CASRPAGLTYEQYF. The CDR3 DNA sequence: TGTGCCAGCAGACCCGCGGGACTTACCTACGAGCAGTACTTC.

This clone was counted between two and nine times. V usage is TRBV7-9 and J usage is TRBJ2-7, with 11 nucleotides matching TRBD1. V was pared by 7 bases and J by 10 bases, with 12 bases of the junction left unmatched. Germline values: CDR1 SEHNR, CDR2 FQNEAQ (reference sequence). The CDR3 is made up of 14 amino acids. CDR3 amino acids: CASIPGRTGGSQYF. The CDR3 bases are TGTGCCAGCATCCCTGGTAGGACAGGGGGCTCACAGTACTTC.

The rearrangement links TRBV11-3 to TRBJ1-6; perhaps TRBD1 as D (5 bases). V was pared by 6 bases and J by 6 bases, with 12 bases between. CDR1 is SGHNT and CDR2 is YENEEA in the germline V gene. There are 14 residues in the CDR3. This CDR3 is CASSLAGTNSPLHF. In DNA form, the CDR3 reads TGTGCCAGCAGTCTGGCGGGGACTAATTCACCCCTCCACTTT.

The V call is TRBV6-7, the J call TRBJ2-7; perhaps TRBD2 as D (5 bases). TRBV6-7 is classed as an ORF, of uncertain function. The CDR3 spans 17 residues. V was pared by 3 bases and J by 4 bases, with 22 bases between. The CDR3 loop reads CASSYRKEVPQRYEQYF. In DNA, the CDR3 is TGTGCCAGCAGTTATCGTAAGGAGGTCCCTCAGCGATACGAGCAGTACTTC.

The rearrangement joins TRBV10-3 to TRBJ1-2; tentatively, D is TRBD1 (5 bases). The CDR3 has 14 amino acids. Germline-derived CDR1 and CDR2 are ENHRY and SYGVKD. V was shortened by 5 bases and J by 1 base, with 11 bases between the two germline ends. The CDR3 DNA reads TGTGCCATCAGTTCGGGGGGAGGTAACTATGGCTACACCTTC. Protein sequence: CAISSGGGNYGYTF.